A single T cell receptor (beta chain) is shown here with its context. The antigen it binds to is not known. Within one base of it there is no much larger clone, and no base qualities were kept. The data belong to a study of immune characteristics of hereditary and idiopathic chronic pancreatitis. For the study in its entirety: Local pancreatic immune cells and TCRbeta repertoires were profiled in hereditary and idiopathic chronic pancreatitis and were compared with control organ donor pancreases. TCRbeta sequencing was performed on roughly five control pancreases, roughly seven hereditary chronic pancreatitis pancreases and 6 idiopathic chronic pancreatitis pancreases. The gDNA-based approach was selected because minimal in vitro experimental manipulation of pancreas-infiltrating T cells was involved. Overall results and qualifications from the work: Among 13 chronic pancreatitis patients, the number of productive TCR rearrangements showed a positive correlation with disease severity scores. Chronic pancreatitis caused by alcohol use was excluded from the study. Vbeta-Jbeta gene family usage, including TRBV10, TRBV19, TRBV23 and TRBV5, differed between hereditary and idiopathic chronic pancreatitis. Patient tissue was available only at the time of TPIAT, so disease duration differences may have influenced immune findings. Both chronic pancreatitis groups showed significantly increased TCRbeta repertoire diversity and reduced clonality versus controls.

The method was the immunoSEQ multiplex PCR assay. From pancreatic genomic DNA, the TCRbeta CDR3 region and adjacent sequences were amplified and sequenced. In the paper's pipeline: Repertoire diversity was assessed as a mean normalized Shannon-Wiener index, and productive clonality and productive rearrangement counts were also measured. The nonparametric Mann-Whitney U test was used to compare repertoire metrics between the control and chronic pancreatitis groups. Shared clonotypes were defined as CDR3beta sequences with identical amino acid composition and length across subjects. Not all clones reach the TCRdb copy of this immuneACCESS table, which keeps in-frame sequences only. Checked studies attribute under half of the gap to unresolved V genes and leave the rest unexplained. The DNA was the basis for D and trimming; V, J and clone size are from that table. The sample contains about 14,000 clones, 73% of them found a single time. Clones ranked in the top ten supply 13% to 15% of the sample.

Chronic pancreatitis pancreas tissue was obtained from patients undergoing total pancreatectomy with islet autotransplantation (TPIAT). Included chronic pancreatitis patients had no known history of diabetes. For TCRbeta sequencing, genomic DNA was extracted directly from bulk pancreas tissue, without T cell sorting. At two US centers, pancreas tissues from patients and organ donors were collected on a consecutive basis. The CDR3 has 14 amino acids, counting the end cysteine and phenylalanine. Only the CDR3 region is kept as DNA, spanning 42 bases read in frame from base 1. Sequences MNHEY (CDR1) and SVGEGT (CDR2) are obtained from the germline V gene. For this chain, trimming is 5 bases at the V end and 5 bases at the J end, and the number of junction bases without a gene match is 8.

The sequence is built from TRBV6-2 or TRBV6-3 and TRBJ2-7; 8 middle bases align to TRBD1. Sequenced: pancreas tissue with hereditary chronic pancreatitis. This receptor was identified in a human donor with chronic pancreatitis. The nucleotides are TGTGCCAGCAGTGGACAGGGACGCTATAACGAGCAGTACTTC. Its protein product is CASSGQGRYNEQYF.